A single sample gave rise to the 15 T cell receptor beta chains below, sequenced in a study of cytomegalovirus exposure and HLA in healthy donors. In the PCR, 60 Vbeta and 13 Jbeta primers were used. Libraries were prepared by immunoSEQ multiplex PCR; TCRdb keeps only in-frame clonotypes and omits some of them. The data contain around 93,000 clones, approximately 83% of them singletons. The material sequenced was PBMCs. The receptor set was obtained from a man aged 45 to 65 in good health and CMV-seronegative.

The rearrangement links TRBV21-1 to TRBJ1-4. TRBV21-1 is assigned pseudogene status. CDR3 length equals 20 residues. The CDR3 loop is CASSRKGAARGGETNEKLFF. For the CDR3, the DNA is TGTGCCAGCAGCCGCAAAGGGGCAGCGCGAGGAGGGGAAACTAATGAAAAACTGTTTTTT.

This chain links TRBV28 with TRBJ2-5; tentatively, D is TRBD2 (5 bases). Germline CDR1 MDHEN, CDR2 SYDVKM. V lost 5 bases, J lost 5 bases, and 21 bases lay in between. The CDR3 is made up of 16 amino acids. In DNA, the CDR3 is TGTGCCAGCAGTGGGGTCGTCGTAGACCCGGGGGAGACCCAGTACTTC. It specifies CASSGVVVDPGETQYF.

The rearrangement uses TRBV7-9 and TRBJ1-1; 8 bases match TRBD1. Unmatched junction bases numbered 6, after V lost 6 bases and J lost 3 bases. The CDR3 consists of 14 residues. Looked up from germline, CDR1 is SEHNR and CDR2 is FQNEAQ (reference sequence). The DNA for the CDR3 is TGTGCCAGCAGAGGACAGGGCTTGGACACTGAAGCTTTCTTT. This gives the protein CASRGQGLDTEAFF.

The gene calls are TRBV5-4 and TRBJ1-6; D is unresolved. This CDR3 is built from 14 residues. Deletions cut 3 bases from V and 7 bases from J, with 11 bases between. Germline V gene data show CDR1 as SGHNT and CDR2 as YYREEE (reference sequence). CDR3 sequence (DNA): TGTGCCAGCAGCTCCACCGACTGGAATTCACCCCTCCACTTT. Translation: CASSSTDWNSPLHF.

V gene TRBV7-9 combines with J gene TRBJ1-4; D possibly corresponds to TRBD1 (5 bases). The ends were cut back, 5 bases at V and 14 bases at J, with 18 bases in the middle. The germline gives CDR1 SEHNR, CDR2 FQNEAQ (reference sequence). The CDR3 totals 13 residues. The CDR3 DNA reads as TGTGCCAGCAGCCCTCCGGCAGGGCTACTGCTGTTTTTT. Its translation is CASSPPAGLLLFF.

The chain combines TRBV5-8 with TRBJ1-5, with D perhaps TRBD1 (5 bases). This CDR3 is 16 amino acids long. Germline CDR1 reads SGHTS; CDR2 reads YDEGEE. Deletions cut 0 bases from V and 7 bases from J, with 17 bases between. CDR3 amino acids: CASSLALVIGEQPQHF. In DNA form, the CDR3 reads TGTGCCAGCAGCTTGGCTTTGGTAATAGGGGAACAGCCCCAGCATTTT.

The genes are TRBV7-3 and TRBJ2-3; 12 bases line up with TRBD2. Trimming cost V 1 base and J 6 bases; bases outside gene matches: 8. The CDR3 covers 17 residues. CDR1 SGHTA and CDR2 FQGTGA come from the germline V gene. CDR3 nucleotides: TGTGCCAGCAGCTTAAACCCTAGCGGGAGGGCCACGGATACGCAGTATTTT. The encoded protein is CASSLNPSGRATDTQYF.

This clone was counted a few times. Here the CDR3 DNA reads TGTGCCTGGAATAACCCTTGGAGCTACGGGACAGGGATCTCGAACACTGAAGCTTTCTTT. Its protein is CAWNNPWSYGTGISNTEAFF. V usage is TRBV30 and J usage is TRBJ1-1; 9 nucleotides line up with TRBD1. V dropped 4 bases and J dropped 1; count of bases not matched to a gene: 22. The germline V gene has CDR1 GTSNPN and CDR2 SVGIG (reference sequence). The CDR3 runs to 20 residues.

Points on this clone: Different DNA sequences within this sample yield the same CDR3. The gene calls are TRBV5-1 and TRBJ2-2; the D is unclear. The CDR3 length is 13 residues. Germline CDR1 is SGHRS and CDR2 is YFSETQ. V shed 4 bases and J shed 4 bases, with 8 bases lying between them. The CDR3 here is CASSPSGTGELFF. The CDR3 DNA reads TGCGCCAGCAGCCCGTCGGGCACCGGGGAGCTGTTTTTT.

The genes are TRBV19 and TRBJ1-5; 10 bases are shared with TRBD1. Germline V CDR1 and CDR2: LNHDA, SQIVND (reference sequence). V lost 4 bases, J lost 2 bases, and 5 bases stayed unmatched. The CDR3 spans 16 residues. The CDR3, as DNA: TGTGCCAGTAGTACCCGGACAGGGGGGCGCAATCAGCCCCAGCATTTT. Translating gives CASSTRTGGRNQPQHF.

The chain carries TRBV7-3 and TRBJ2-1, with 9 bases identical to TRBD2. V gave up 2 bases and J gave up 7 bases; unmatched junction bases: 6. Germline V gene sequence: CDR1 SGHTA, CDR2 FQGTGA. The CDR3 is 15 amino acids. For the CDR3, the DNA is TGTGCCAGCAGCTTAGCGGGAGGGCTGAAAAATGAGCAGTTCTTC. Translating gives CASSLAGGLKNEQFF.

CDR3 sequence reads: CASSQEFNPGVNYGYTF. The CDR3 DNA reads TGCGCCAGCAGCCAAGAGTTTAATCCAGGGGTTAACTATGGCTACACCTTC. The rearrangement uses TRBV4-1 and TRBJ1-2, with a possible D match to TRBD1 (6 bases). Trimming took 0 bases from V and 1 from J, leaving 15 bases between them. This CDR3 comprises 17 residues. The germline V gene has CDR1 MGHRA and CDR2 YSYEKL.

The chain couples TRBV29-1 to TRBJ2-3; 10 bases agree with TRBD2. Per the germline V gene, CDR1 is SQVTM and CDR2 is ANQGSEA. After removal of 6 bases from V and 4 bases from J, the junction contained 16 bases not matched to a gene. The CDR3 has 17 amino acids. The CDR3 spells CSVNGQREGLQADTQYF. CDR3 coding DNA: TGCAGCGTAAATGGTCAGCGGGAGGGCCTCCAGGCAGATACGCAGTATTTT.

The genes are TRBV4-3 and TRBJ2-7; 10 positions match TRBD2. The ends lost 4 bases at V and 6 bases at J; junction bases unmatched: 12. This CDR3 has 16 residues. Looked up from germline, CDR1 is LGHNA and CDR2 is YSLEER. This chain's CDR3 is CASSPSPAGGHGEQYF. DNA for the CDR3: TGCGCCAGCAGCCCATCGCCAGCGGGAGGGCACGGCGAGCAGTACTTC.

The genes are TRBV19 and TRBJ1-1; D unclear. The CDR3 runs to 14 residues. Trimming took off 3 bases at V and 4 bases at J, with 12 bases between the two ends. Per germline, CDR1 LNHDA and CDR2 SQIVND (reference sequence). The DNA of the CDR3 is TGTGCCAGTAGTATGGCGGGCAGGTCCACTGAAGCTTTCTTT. This codes for CASSMAGRSTEAFF.